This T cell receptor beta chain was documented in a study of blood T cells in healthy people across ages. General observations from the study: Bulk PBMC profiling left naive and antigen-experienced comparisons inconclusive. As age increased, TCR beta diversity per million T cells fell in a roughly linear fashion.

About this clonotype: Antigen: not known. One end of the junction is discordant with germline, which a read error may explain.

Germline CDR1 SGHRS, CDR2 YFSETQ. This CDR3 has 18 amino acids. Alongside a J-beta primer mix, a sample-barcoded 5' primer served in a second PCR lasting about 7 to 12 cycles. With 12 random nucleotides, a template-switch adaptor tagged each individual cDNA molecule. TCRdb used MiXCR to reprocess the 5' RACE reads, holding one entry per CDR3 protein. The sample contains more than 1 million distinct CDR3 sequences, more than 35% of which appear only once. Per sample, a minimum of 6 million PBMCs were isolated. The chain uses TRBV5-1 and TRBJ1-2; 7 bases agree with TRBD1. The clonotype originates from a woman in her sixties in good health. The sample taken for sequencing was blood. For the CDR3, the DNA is TGTGCCAGCAGCTTGATCGGGTTAGGGGGCGACCGTAACTATGGCTACACCTTC. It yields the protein CASSLIGLGGDRNYGYTF.